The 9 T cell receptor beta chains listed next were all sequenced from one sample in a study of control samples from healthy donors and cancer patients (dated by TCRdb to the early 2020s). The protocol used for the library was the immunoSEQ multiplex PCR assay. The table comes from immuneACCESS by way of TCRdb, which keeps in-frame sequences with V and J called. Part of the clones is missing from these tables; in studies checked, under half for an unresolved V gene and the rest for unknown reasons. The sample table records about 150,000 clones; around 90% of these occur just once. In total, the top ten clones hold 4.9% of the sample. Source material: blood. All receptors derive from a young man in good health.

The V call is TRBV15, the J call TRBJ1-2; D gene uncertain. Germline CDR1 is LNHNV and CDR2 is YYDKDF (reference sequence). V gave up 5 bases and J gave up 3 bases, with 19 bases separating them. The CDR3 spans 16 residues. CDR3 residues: CATSPIRAASDYGYTF. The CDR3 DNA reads TGTGCCACCAGCCCTATTCGGGCGGCTAGTGACTATGGCTACACCTTC.

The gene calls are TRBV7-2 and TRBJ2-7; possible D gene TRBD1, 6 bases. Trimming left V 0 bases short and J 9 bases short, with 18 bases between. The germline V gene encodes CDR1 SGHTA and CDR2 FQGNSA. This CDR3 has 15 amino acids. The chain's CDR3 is CASSLADSLGSGQYF. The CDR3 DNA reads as TGTGCCAGCAGCTTAGCGGACAGCCTTGGGAGCGGGCAGTACTTC.

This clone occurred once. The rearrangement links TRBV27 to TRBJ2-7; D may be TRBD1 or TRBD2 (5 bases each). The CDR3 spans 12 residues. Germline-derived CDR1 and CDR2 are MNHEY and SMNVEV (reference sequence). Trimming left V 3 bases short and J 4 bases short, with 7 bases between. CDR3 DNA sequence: TGTGCCAGCAGTTTTGGGGGATACGAGCAGTACTTC. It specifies CASSFGGYEQYF.

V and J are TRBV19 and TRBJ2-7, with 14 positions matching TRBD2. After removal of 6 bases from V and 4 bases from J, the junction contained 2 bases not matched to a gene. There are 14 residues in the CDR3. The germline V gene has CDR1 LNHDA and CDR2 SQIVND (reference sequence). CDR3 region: CASRGTSGGYEQYF. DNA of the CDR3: TGTGCCAGTAGAGGGACTAGCGGGGGTTACGAGCAGTACTTC.

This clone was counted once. CDR3 bases: TGTGCCAGCAGCCTAACAGGGGATCTCAATCAGCCCCAGCATTTT. This translates into CASSLTGDLNQPQHF. The chain couples TRBV5-4 to TRBJ1-5, with 7 bases matching TRBD1. Germline loops: CDR1 SGHNT, CDR2 YYREEE (reference sequence). The CDR3 length is 15 residues. The V and J ends lost 4 bases and 3 bases, in that order; junction bases with no gene match: 7.

CDR3 in DNA: TGTGCCAGCAGTTTAGCCCCGGGGGCCTACGAGCAGTACTTC. Residues: CASSLAPGAYEQYF. The genes are TRBV27 and TRBJ2-7; D might be TRBD2 (6 bases). Between the trimmed V and J ends, which lost 2 bases and 2 bases, there was a span of 10 bases. The CDR3 has 14 amino acids. Germline CDR1 MNHEY, CDR2 SMNVEV (reference sequence).

In nucleotides, the CDR3 is TGTGCCAGCAGTTTCCGTGAGACCCAGTACTTC. The encoded protein is CASSFRETQYF. V and J are TRBV12-3 or TRBV12-4 and TRBJ2-5, with no clear D. Trimming took 3 bases from V and 5 from J, leaving 4 bases between them. This CDR3 has 11 residues.

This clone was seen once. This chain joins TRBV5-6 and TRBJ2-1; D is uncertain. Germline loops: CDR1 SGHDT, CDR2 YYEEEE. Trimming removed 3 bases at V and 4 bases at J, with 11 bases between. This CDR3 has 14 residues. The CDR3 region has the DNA TGTGCCAGCAGCTCGATGGAGATTTACAATGAGCAGTTCTTC. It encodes CASSSMEIYNEQFF.

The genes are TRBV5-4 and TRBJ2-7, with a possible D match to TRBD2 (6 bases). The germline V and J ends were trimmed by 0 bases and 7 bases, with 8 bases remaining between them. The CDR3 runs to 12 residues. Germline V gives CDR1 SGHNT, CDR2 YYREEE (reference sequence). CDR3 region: CASSLEGGEQYF. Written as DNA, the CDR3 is TGTGCCAGCAGCTTGGAGGGAGGAGAGCAGTACTTC.